This TCR beta chain was retrieved from a study of cytomegalovirus exposure and HLA in healthy donors. Study context: Of the donors genotyped, 398 in all, about 82% fell in the Caucasian-associated ancestry cluster. The study, taken as a whole, reports: Fewer N-insertions (relative to the roughly 700-donor mean) were reportedly seen in an Asian-associated ancestry cluster in a later analysis. The study designated 150 to 200 TCR beta chains cytomegalovirus-associated. The analysis excluded some indistinguishable V segments, including TRBV6-2 and TRBV6-3.

In the case of this clone: The target antigen is unknown.

The V gene lost 1 base and the J gene lost 6 bases, with 14 bases spanning the gap. The germline gives CDR1 SQVTM, CDR2 ANQGSEA. This CDR3 region has 14 residues. The PCR made use of 60 Vbeta and 13 Jbeta primers. Generated by immunoSEQ multiplex PCR, the TCRdb table keeps only in-frame clones and is missing some. The profile shows about 200,000 clones, approximately 80% of them singletons. V is TRBV29-1 and J is TRBJ2-3, with D possibly matching TRBD1 (5 bases). The sequenced sample was PBMCs. This sequence originates from a male donor in good health and CMV-seronegative. CDR3 amino acids: CSVEVGSQGDTQYF. CDR3 DNA sequence: TGCAGCGTTGAAGTAGGTTCCCAGGGTGATACGCAGTATTTT.